This is a list of T cell receptor beta chains from one sample in a study of blood T cell repertoires in COVID-19. The method was immunoSEQ multiplex PCR; TCRdb's version includes in-frame clones alone and lacks a portion of them. The table has some 140,000 clones, about 85% seen once; the top ten hold approximately 5.2%. Material: peripheral blood. The receptors stem from a woman in her seventies with COVID-19, enrolled during active disease. Both conserved end residues are part of each CDR3. The D gene is left open where the match is weak. Only some rows state a clone size, as once, few, many or a class for expanded clones.

j_call,v_call,clone_size,d_call,cdr3_nt,cdr3_aa
TRBJ1-1,TRBV6-5,once,.,TGTGCCAGCAAGAAAAGCCCGGTTGAAGCTTTCTTT,CASKKSPVEAFF
TRBJ2-7,TRBV7-9,.,.,TGTGCCAGCAGCCCCCCGGGGTACGAGCAGTACTTC,CASSPPGYEQYF
TRBJ1-5,TRBV19,.,.,TGTGCCAGTAGTATTCCAACAGGCCCAAATCAGCCCCAGCATTTT,CASSIPTGPNQPQHF
TRBJ1-1,TRBV3-1/TRBV3-2,.,.,TGTGCCAGCAGCCAAGACAGGGGACTAATGAACACTGAAGCTTTCTTT,CASSQDRGLMNTEAFF
TRBJ2-3,TRBV6-5,few,TRBD1,TGTGCCAGCACCGGACAGGGGGTCGCACGAGATACGCAGTATTTT,CASTGQGVARDTQYF
TRBJ2-3,TRBV7-3,.,.,TGTGCCAGCAGCTTATTGGGGGGTAGCACAGATACGCAGTATTTT,CASSLLGGSTDTQYF
TRBJ1-5,TRBV4-1,.,.,TGCGCCAGCAGCCGTGAGGGGGATAGCAATCAGCCCCAGCATTTT,CASSREGDSNQPQHF
TRBJ2-5,TRBV6-2/TRBV6-3,.,TRBD1,TGTGCCAGCAGCCCCCTGGGGACAGGGCTACAAGAGACCCAGTACTTC,CASSPLGTGLQETQYF
TRBJ2-5,TRBV7-3,few,.,TGTGCCAGCAGCCTCCAGGGGATCCAAGAGACCCAGTACTTC,CASSLQGIQETQYF
TRBJ1-2,TRBV5-6,.,TRBD1,TGTGCCAGCAGCTTGGAACCTGCAGGGGGCTATGGCTACACCTTC,CASSLEPAGGYGYTF
TRBJ1-2,TRBV11-2,.,.,TGTGCCAGCAGCTCGTATGGCTACACCTTC,CASSSYGYTF
TRBJ1-4,TRBV5-6,few,TRBD1,TGTGCCAGCGGCCCGGGACAGGGGAACGAAAAACTGTTTTTT,CASGPGQGNEKLFF
TRBJ2-7,TRBV18,.,.,TGTGCCAGCTCACCACGTGGGGGCGCAAGGTCCTACGAGCAGTACTTC,CASSPRGGARSYEQYF
TRBJ1-3,TRBV12-3/TRBV12-4,.,.,TGTGCCAGCAGTTTATCAGGGGGAAACACCATATATTTT,CASSLSGGNTIYF
TRBJ2-2,TRBV19,.,.,TGTGCCAGTAGTAGGACAGCAGACACCGGGGAGCTGTTTTTT,CASSRTADTGELFF
TRBJ1-2,TRBV5-4,.,TRBD1,TGTGCCAGCAGCCCGACAGGGGGGGGAACAGCTAACTATGGCTACACCTTC,CASSPTGGGTANYGYTF
TRBJ2-1,TRBV18,.,TRBD2,TGTGCCAGCTCAGGACTAGCGGGGGGTCTTCTCTCCTACAATGAGCAGTTCTTC,CASSGLAGGLLSYNEQFF
TRBJ2-7,TRBV19,.,TRBD1,TGTGCCAGTAGTCCCTTGGGGGACAGGGGGTTGAGCGAGCAGTACTTC,CASSPLGDRGLSEQYF
TRBJ1-6,TRBV23-1,few,TRBD1,TGCGCCAGCAGTCAGGGGGACAGGGGGCGCTTCCCCATGAATCCCGTCAATTCACCCCTCCACTTT,CASSQGDRGRFPMNPVNSPLHF
TRBJ1-1,TRBV19,once,TRBD1,TGTGCCAGTAGTATGAAGGGGACAGCGAACACTGAAGCTTTCTTT,CASSMKGTANTEAFF
TRBJ2-7,TRBV27,few,TRBD1,TGTGCCAGCTCCTCCCGGGACAGGGCGACGGGCGAGCAGTACTTC,CASSSRDRATGEQYF
TRBJ2-7,TRBV5-1,.,.,TGCGCCAGCAGCTTGGGCAGGCCCGGGGACGAGCAGTACTTC,CASSLGRPGDEQYF
TRBJ2-1,TRBV12-2,.,.,TGTGCAAGTCGCTTAGGAGGCGGGGGGGCCTTTGTTGAGCAGTTCTTC,CASRLGGGGAFVEQFF
TRBJ1-5,TRBV5-6,.,.,TGTGCCAGCAGCCGACGGGGCAGGGGAATTGATCAGCCCCAGCATTTT,CASSRRGRGIDQPQHF
TRBJ2-1,TRBV7-2,.,.,TGTGCCAGCAGCTTAGCTTACGGCTCCTACAATGAGCAGTTCTTC,CASSLAYGSYNEQFF
TRBJ1-3,TRBV7-2,.,TRBD1,TGTGCCAGCAGCCAGTGGACAGGCTCTGGAAACACCATATATTTT,CASSQWTGSGNTIYF
TRBJ1-3,TRBV27,.,.,TGTGCCAGCAGTAAAGGGGGCTCTGGAAACACCATATATTTT,CASSKGGSGNTIYF
TRBJ1-6,TRBV30,.,TRBD1,TGTGCCTGGAGCGCGGACAGGGCAGCTTCACCCCTCCACTTT,CAWSADRAASPLHF
TRBJ1-2,TRBV3-1/TRBV3-2,.,.,TGTGCCAGCAGCCAGCGGACAGATCCTAGGGGCTACACCTTC,CASSQRTDPRGYTF
TRBJ2-7,TRBV30,once,.,TGTGCCTGGAGTTTTAGTGACAGGCCTACCTACGAGCAGTACTTC,CAWSFSDRPTYEQYF
TRBJ1-2,TRBV5-1,.,.,TGCGCCAGCAGCTTGAGCGGGGCCCCCACCTTC,CASSLSGAPTF
TRBJ1-5,TRBV27,.,.,TGTGCCAGCAGTTTGTGGGGGCACGGCAATCAGCCCCAGCATTTT,CASSLWGHGNQPQHF
TRBJ2-7,TRBV5-6,.,TRBD1,TGTGCCAGCAGCTTCGGGACAGGGCTCTACGAGCAGTACTTC,CASSFGTGLYEQYF
TRBJ1-6,TRBV30,.,.,TGTGCCTGGAGTGGGTCCGCGGGCCAAAGAAATTCACCCCTCCACTTT,CAWSGSAGQRNSPLHF
TRBJ2-7,TRBV28,.,.,TGTGCCAGCAGTTTATATCCCGGGAGTCCCTACGAGCAGTACTTC,CASSLYPGSPYEQYF
TRBJ1-1,TRBV7-9,.,TRBD1,TGTGCCAGCAGCCCACCGGGACAGGGCAACACTGAAGCTTTCTTT,CASSPPGQGNTEAFF
TRBJ2-7,TRBV5-4,.,.,TGTGCCTGGGGGGGGCAGGGTTCCTACGAGCAGTACTTC,CAWGGQGSYEQYF